The clone carrying this TCR beta chain has only a few counts. This entry is derived from a study of blood T cell repertoires in COVID-19. Study summary: Donors in the United States, Italy and Spain gave samples during acute or convalescent COVID-19. Sources were T cells, B-cell-depleted T cells, or PBMCs; the material itself was cDNA or gDNA.

In the original processing: Using reference gene primer amplification, nucleated cell counts were estimated. Sequencing used immunoSEQ multiplex PCR; TCRdb keeps in-frame clones, though not all of them. The DNA was the basis for D and trimming; V, J and clone size are from that table. The sample gives over 70,000 clones, over 75% of which show up once; about 6.5% is in the top ten. Germline lookup yields CDR1 SGHTA and CDR2 FQGTGA. J lost 3 bases, V lost 5 bases, and 14 bases had no gene match. CDR3 length: 20 amino acids. Material for sequencing was peripheral blood. The J gene is TRBJ2-3, the V gene TRBV7-3, with 16 bases fitting TRBD2. The sequence came from a man between 65 and 85 years old with acute or convalescent COVID-19. The CDR3 sequence is CASSPQPGTSGRATTDTQYF. CDR3 DNA: TGTGCCAGCAGCCCGCAACCCGGGACTAGCGGGAGGGCCACGACAGATACGCAGTATTTT.